The 26 T cell receptor beta chains presented below share a single source sample, sequenced in a study of tumor-infiltrating lymphocytes in primary liver carcinoma. Synthesis of TCR beta cDNA was carried out from 500 ng total RNA with a constant-region primer. Generation of the TCR beta libraries relied on three nested multiplex PCR rounds using slightly modified ARM-PCR. Each of the first two PCR rounds ran approximately 11 cycles with TRBV1-TRBV30 forward and C-beta reverse primers. MiXCR was run by TCRdb on the multiplex PCR reads, yielding one entry per CDR3 protein. Among 200,000 or so distinct CDR3 sequences, 65% were seen once, and the ten largest hold 7% to 8.5%. Germline DNA was extracted too, while blood RNA derived from unsorted whole blood. The sequenced sample was peripheral blood. The source of these receptors is a woman aged 55 to 70 with primary liver carcinoma and hepatitis B virus infection.

The chain links TRBV24-1 to TRBJ2-3, with 11 nucleotides matching TRBD1. The V gene end was trimmed by 5 bases and the J gene end by 6 bases; junction bases not matched to a gene: 9. The CDR3 extends over 16 amino acids. From germline, CDR1 is KGHDR and CDR2 SFDVKD. CDR3: CATSAGTGGISDTQYF. CDR3 in DNA: TGTGCCACCAGTGCGGGGACAGGGGGTATTTCGGATACGCAGTATTTT.

Comments on this clonotype: One end of the junction fails to match germline, which may point to a read error. This chain connects TRBV11-2 to TRBJ2-7; D ambiguous. The CDR3 length is 14 residues. Germline values: CDR1 SGHAT, CDR2 FQNNGV. This CDR3 is CASSLGAGAYKQYF. CDR3 bases: TGTGCCAGCAGCTTAGGGGCCGGCGCCTACAAGCAATACTTC.

On this clonotype: A read error is likely, as this CDR3 ends without the conserved phenylalanine or tryptophan. This sequence joins TRBV11-1 and TRBJ2-7; 7 nucleotides align to TRBD1. Germline CDR1 SGHAT, CDR2 FQDESV (reference sequence). The CDR3 has 13 residues. The DNA of the CDR3 is TGTCCCAGCACCCGGGACAGACCCTACGAGCAGTACTTA. Protein sequence: CPSTRDRPYEQYL.

Comments on this clonotype: A much larger clone differs from this one at a single base, so this may be a read error. The chain carries TRBV4-1 and TRBJ2-1; the match to TRBD2 covers 8 bases. This CDR3 contains 15 residues. Looked up from germline, CDR1 is MGHRA and CDR2 is YSYEKL. The trim removed 1 base at V and 10 bases at J, leaving 9 bases unmatched. CDR3 DNA sequence: TGCGCCAGCAGCCAAGGGACTAGCTGCGGAACGGAGCAGTTCTTC. Protein: CASSQGTSCGTEQFF.

The V call is TRBV10-3, the J call TRBJ1-4; D is undetermined. V was shortened by 6 bases and J by 2 bases, with 13 bases between the two germline ends. Germline V CDR1 and CDR2: ENHRY, SYGVKD. The CDR3 has 15 amino acids. The CDR3 spells CAISYAGSTNEKLFF. In DNA form, the CDR3 reads TGTGCCATCAGCTATGCCGGTTCGACTAATGAAAAACTGTTTTTT.

This clonotype was counted many times. The rearrangement joins TRBV11-2 to TRBJ2-5; 10 nucleotides line up with TRBD2. The CDR3 totals 16 residues. Germline lookup yields CDR1 SGHAT and CDR2 FQNNGV. The J segment lost 0 bases and the V segment lost 5 bases, leaving 6 bases of the junction unmatched. The DNA of the CDR3 is TGTGCCAGCAGCAAGGGTGGACTAGCGGACCAAGAGACCCAGTACTTC. Translated, it gives CASSKGGLADQETQYF.

This clonotype was seen once. It is likely a read error, because the conserved phenylalanine at the end of the CDR3 is missing. V is TRBV6-5 and J is TRBJ1-2; D is uncertain. This CDR3 is built from 13 residues. The ends were cut back, 0 bases at V and 6 bases at J, with 8 bases in the middle. CDR1 and CDR2 from the germline V gene are MNHEY and SVGAGI. This CDR3 is CASSYSGRNGYTL. CDR3 DNA sequence: TGTGCCAGCAGTTACTCAGGGAGGAATGGCTACACCTTG.

This rearrangement joins TRBV11-2 to TRBJ2-7; possibly TRBD1 for D (5 bases). This CDR3 region has 14 residues. V was clipped by 11 bases and J by 0 bases, with 17 bases between them. CDR1 is SGHAT, CDR2 FQNNGV, per germline. The CDR3 bases are TGTGCCTGCAACTCTAACAGGAACTCCTACGAGCAGTACTTC. It translates to CACNSNRNSYEQYF.

Turning to this clonotype: It is likely a read error, because the conserved phenylalanine at the end of the CDR3 is missing. The genes are TRBV11-2 and TRBJ2-5, with D possibly matching TRBD1 (5 bases). Between the trimmed V and J ends, which lost 1 base and 2 bases, there was a span of 26 bases. The CDR3 extends over 20 amino acids. Germline V gene data show CDR1 as SGHAT and CDR2 as FQNNGV. CDR3 DNA: TGTGCCAGCAGCTTAGGCCTAAGTCCGACAAGGGGTGGGTGGCAAGAGACCCAGTACCTC. Translated: CASSLGLSPTRGGWQETQYL.

Remarks on this clonotype: The junction and the germline gene differ at one end; a read error may be behind it. The J gene is TRBJ2-2, the V gene TRBV11-2; D tentatively fits TRBD1 or TRBD2 (5 bases each). Germline V gene lookup returns CDR1 SGHAT and CDR2 FQNNGV. The CDR3 totals 16 residues. CDR3 in DNA: TGTGCCAGCAGCTTATTAAGGGGATCGAACACCGGGGAGCTGCTTTTT. Its protein product is CASSLLRGSNTGELLF.

As for this clonotype: Since the CDR3 does not end with the conserved phenylalanine or tryptophan, this likely comes from a read error. The V and J genes are TRBV12-3 or TRBV12-4 and TRBJ2-7, with a possible D match to TRBD1 (5 bases). The CDR3 is made up of 16 amino acids. The chain's CDR3 is CVSSLGRAQNSYEQYL. DNA for the CDR3: TGTGTCAGCAGTTTGGGCAGGGCTCAAAATTCGTACGAGCAGTACCTC.

The gene calls are TRBV29-1 and TRBJ2-3; TRBD2 aligns across 8 bases. The germline V gene has CDR1 SQVTM and CDR2 ANQGSEA. Germline trimming cut 8 bases from V and 3 bases from J; bases unmatched to any gene: 19. The length of the CDR3 is 17 residues. CDR3 sequence (DNA): TGCAGCCCAAAGGGGGTAGCGGGGAGGAGTAGTACAGATACGCAGTATTTT. It is translated as CSPKGVAGRSSTDTQYF.

This clonotype was seen ten or more times. The chain is built from TRBV6-1 and TRBJ2-7; D ambiguous. The CDR3 spans 16 residues. Germline CDR1 reads MNHNS; CDR2 reads SASEGT. Trimming removed 2 bases from V and 5 bases from J, with 19 bases in between. DNA for the CDR3: TGTGCCAGCAGTGAAAGAGATGGCGGTGCGAGCCACGAGCAGTACTTC. Its protein is CASSERDGGASHEQYF.

Remarks on this clonotype: The conserved final phenylalanine or tryptophan is absent from the CDR3, which likely points to a read error. The DNA is omitted, as the CDR3 cannot be located on it reliably, and the CDR3 follows TCRdb's listing. The chain employs TRBV7-9 and TRBJ2-1; TRBD1, the table's D call, was not compared with the DNA. The CDR3 spans 15 amino acids, including both terminal residues. Looked up from germline, CDR1 is SEHNR and CDR2 is FQNEAQ (reference sequence). CDR3 in amino acids: CASSLAGEGTGLWDL.

In regard to this clonotype: A much larger clone lies a single base off, so this may be a read error. The rearrangement links TRBV29-1 to TRBJ2-5; 13 bases match TRBD2. Germline values: CDR1 SQVTM, CDR2 ANQGSEA. There are 15 residues in the CDR3. As DNA, the CDR3 is TGCAGCGCCTCCCCCGGGACTAGCGGGATGGAGACCCACTACTTC. The encoded protein is CSASPGTSGMETHYF. Using reference TRBV29-1 and TRBJ2-5 for the parts outside the CDR3, the full variable domain is SAVISQKPSRDICQRGTSLTIQCQVDSQVTMMFWYRQQPGQSLTLIATANQGSEATYESGFVIDKFPISRPNLTFSTLTVSNMSPEDSSIYLCSASPGTSGMETHYFGPGTRLLVL.

Turning to this clonotype: A read error may explain this, as a much larger clone is one base away. This chain connects TRBV4-2 to TRBJ2-7; TRBD2 matches 12 bases. This CDR3 spans 15 amino acids. The germline V gene has CDR1 LGHNA and CDR2 YNFKEQ. The DNA of the CDR3 is TGTGCCAGCAGCCAGGGACTAGCGGGCTCCTACGACCAGTACTTC. This gives the protein CASSQGLAGSYDQYF.

CDR3 sequence: CASSLVGSGDTEQFF. The DNA for the CDR3 is TGCGCCAGCAGCTTGGTAGGGTCAGGGGACACTGAGCAGTTCTTC. This rearrangement joins TRBV5-1 to TRBJ2-1, with a possible D match to TRBD1 (6 bases). The V gene's germline CDR1 is SGHRS and CDR2 YFSETQ. The CDR3 is 15 residues long. Between the trimmed V and J ends, which lost 0 bases and 9 bases, there was a span of 16 bases.

This rearrangement joins TRBV4-1 to TRBJ2-2; no clear D. The CDR3 covers 17 residues. The germline gives CDR1 MGHRA, CDR2 YSYEKL. Deletions cut 1 base from V and 5 bases from J, with 17 bases between. The DNA of the CDR3 is TGCGCCAGCAGCCAAGTAGACATGGTATTTTCAACCGGGGAGCTGTTTTTT. Amino acid sequence: CASSQVDMVFSTGELFF.

Remarks on this clonotype: A read error may account for a junction end that differs from germline. The chain links TRBV11-2 to TRBJ2-2; a weak D match, TRBD2 (5 bases). The CDR3 totals 14 residues. Germline V gives CDR1 SGHAT, CDR2 FQNNGV. The CDR3 DNA is TGTGCCAGCTGCTTAGATCAAAGCACCGGGGAGCTGTCTTTT. Its translation is CASCLDQSTGELSF. The full variable domain, completed using reference TRBV11-2 and TRBJ2-2, is EAGVAQSPRYKIIEKRQSVAFWCNPISGHATLYWYQQILGQGPKLLIQFQNNGVVDDSQLPKDRFSAERLKGVDSTLKIQPAKLEDSAVYLCASCLDQSTGELSFGEGSRLTVL.

This clonotype came up a few times. This may be a read error: a much more frequent sequence differs by one nucleotide. V usage is TRBV13 and J usage is TRBJ1-1; D might be TRBD1 (5 bases). The length of the CDR3 is 15 residues. Germline loops: CDR1 PRHDT, CDR2 FYEKMQ (reference sequence). Trimming removed 5 bases at V and 4 bases at J, with 17 bases between. CDR3 sequence: CASSPRGAASTEAFF. DNA for the CDR3: TGTGCCAGCAGCCCTAGAGGGGCAGCTTCCACTGAAGCTTTCTTT.

In its sample, this clonotype was seen a few times. This chain uses TRBV30 with TRBJ2-1, with D unclear. There are 12 residues in the CDR3. V was trimmed by 3 bases and J by 12 bases, leaving 15 bases between them. Germline V CDR1 and CDR2: GTSNPN, SVGIG (reference sequence). DNA for the CDR3: TGTGCCTGGAGCACGGACGCCTTGGGGCAGTTCTTC. Its protein is CAWSTDALGQFF.

In its sample, this clonotype was seen once. The chain links TRBV11-1 to TRBJ2-6, with D possibly being TRBD1 (6 bases). The V end was cut by 2 bases, the J end by 3 bases, with 8 bases between. Per the germline V gene, CDR1 is SGHAT and CDR2 is FQDESV (reference sequence). This CDR3 comprises 15 residues. Here the CDR3 reads CASSLQQGGANVLTF. The CDR3 DNA is TGTGCCAGCAGCTTACAACAGGGTGGGGCCAACGTCCTGACTTTC.

This clonotype showed up many times. The gene calls are TRBV7-9 and TRBJ2-1, with TRBD2 as a possible D gene (6 bases). The CDR3 extends over 17 amino acids. The germline gives CDR1 SEHNR, CDR2 FQNEAQ (reference sequence). V dropped 0 bases and J dropped 4 bases, with 16 bases sitting between them. The CDR3 DNA is TGTGCCAGCAGCTTAGCCGGAGGGCAGGGAAAGTACAATGAGCAGTTCTTC. This sequence encodes CASSLAGGQGKYNEQFF.

This clonotype was counted many times. The chain employs TRBV6-1 and TRBJ1-5; the match to TRBD1 covers 7 bases. The trim removed 4 bases at V and 5 bases at J, leaving 5 bases unmatched. Looked up from germline, CDR1 is MNHNS and CDR2 is SASEGT. The CDR3 covers 14 residues. DNA for the CDR3: TGTGCCAGCAGTGGGGACAGTAATTATCAGCCCCAGCATTTT. Encoded protein: CASSGDSNYQPQHF.

As regards this clonotype: A much larger clonotype is one base distant, so this may be a read error. V usage is TRBV12-3 or TRBV12-4 and J usage is TRBJ1-3, with D hard to call. This CDR3 has 12 amino acids. The DNA of the CDR3 is TGTGCCAACAGTTTAAGTGGAAACACCATATATTTT. It encodes CANSLSGNTIYF.

The rearrangement uses TRBV5-8 and TRBJ2-7; D is perhaps TRBD2 (6 bases). This CDR3 has 19 residues. V was pared by 2 bases and J by 1 base, with 25 bases between. The V gene's germline CDR1 is SGHTS and CDR2 YDEGEE. Written as DNA, the CDR3 is TGTGCCAGCAGCTTCTCGTTTCTTCTCAGGGACGGGGGATCCTACGAGCAGTACTTC. The encoded protein is CASSFSFLLRDGGSYEQYF.